The T cell receptor beta chain described here comes from a study of cytomegalovirus exposure and HLA in healthy donors. Primers: 60 Vbeta forward and 13 Jbeta reverse. Clones were sequenced by immunoSEQ multiplex PCR, and TCRdb holds only the in-frame ones, with some missing. Altogether about 150,000 clones are present, approximately 74% being singletons, with the ten largest covering under 2.5%. The V gene lost 0 bases and the J gene lost 5 bases, with 8 bases spanning the gap. The CDR3 is made up of 15 amino acids. Germline CDR1 is SGHTA and CDR2 is FQGNSA. The TCR comes from a man aged 25-45 years in good health and CMV-seronegative. The chain joins TRBV7-2 to TRBJ1-6, with D possibly TRBD1 on 6 matching bases. The sequencing sample was made of PBMCs. In DNA form, the CDR3 reads TGTGCCAGCAGCTTAGCGGACAGTGATAATTCACCCCTCCACTTT. Residues: CASSLADSDNSPLHF. The full variable domain, its missing parts supplied by reference TRBV7-2 and TRBJ1-6, is GAGVSQSPSNKVTEKGKDVELRCDPISGHTALYWYRQSLGQGLEFLIYFQGNSAPDKSGLPSDRFSAERTGGSVSTLTIQRTQQEDSAVYLCASSLADSDNSPLHFGNGTRLTVT.